This TCR beta chain came from a study of cytomegalovirus exposure and HLA in healthy donors. This CDR3 is built from 13 residues. Germline loops: CDR1 SGHTA, CDR2 FQGNSA. The J segment lost 8 bases and the V segment lost 5 bases, leaving 5 bases of the junction unmatched. Both 60 Vbeta primers and 13 Jbeta primers went into the PCR. Clones were read by immunoSEQ multiplex PCR, and TCRdb kept only the in-frame ones, dropping some. The sample contains about 130,000 clones, around 80% of which appear only once. The genes are TRBV7-2 and TRBJ1-2, with 10 bases matching TRBD1. The origin of this receptor is a man younger than 40 in good health and CMV-seronegative. Sequences were obtained from PBMCs. The CDR3 nucleotides read TGTGCCAGCAGCAGACAGGGGGCGATGGGCTACACCTTC. Translating it yields CASSRQGAMGYTF.